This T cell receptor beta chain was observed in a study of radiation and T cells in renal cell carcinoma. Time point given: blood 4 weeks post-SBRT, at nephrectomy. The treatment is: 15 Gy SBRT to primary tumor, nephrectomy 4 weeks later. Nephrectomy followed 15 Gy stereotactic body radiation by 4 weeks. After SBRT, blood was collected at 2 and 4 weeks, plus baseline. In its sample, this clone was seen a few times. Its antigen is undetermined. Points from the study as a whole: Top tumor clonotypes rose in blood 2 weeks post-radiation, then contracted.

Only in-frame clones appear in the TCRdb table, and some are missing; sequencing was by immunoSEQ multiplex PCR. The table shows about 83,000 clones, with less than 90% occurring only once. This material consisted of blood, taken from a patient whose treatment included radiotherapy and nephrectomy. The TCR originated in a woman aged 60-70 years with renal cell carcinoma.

In DNA, the CDR3 is TGTGCCAGCAGCCCTAAGCAGACTAATGAAAAACTGTTTTTT. This sequence encodes CASSPKQTNEKLFF. This chain connects TRBV9 to TRBJ1-4; no reliable D call. V shed 4 bases and J shed 2 bases, with 9 bases lying between them. The CDR3 runs 14 residues. The germline V gene has CDR1 SGDLS and CDR2 YYNGEE.